This TCR beta chain was profiled in a study of shared clonotypes between healthy human individuals. Study-level background: The donor pool was made up of a couple of women and a few men aged 18 to 49. Study results and caveats: Several donors shared around 5.1% of their naive CD4 clonotypes.

Assay used: immunoSEQ multiplex PCR; TCRdb lists only in-frame clones, some missing. The data contain around 1.6 million clones, nearly 99% of them singletons. Healthy adults negative for HIV, lacking recent acute infections or vaccinations, served as donors. A CD45RA-negative memory subset and a CD45RA+ naive subset were separated from the CD4+ cells. Germline V lookup: CDR1 LGHNA, CDR2 YNFKEQ. The CDR3 covers 17 residues. Trimming removed 4 bases at V and 1 base at J, with 18 bases between. This clone came up once. Its antigen is currently unknown. Source material: naive CD4+ T cells sorted from blood. Subset specified: CD45RA+ positively selected. The sequence was collected from a man aged 25 to 40 in good health. J is TRBJ2-3 and V is TRBV4-2, with D possibly TRBD2 on 7 matching bases. CDR3 coding DNA: TGTGCCAGCAGCCCAAGTTGGGGGGGGCTTCGCACAGATACGCAGTATTTT. It translates to CASSPSWGGLRTDTQYF.